The entry below describes one TCR beta chain. This sample is part of a study of patients and donors after allogeneic stem cell transplantation. One entry per CDR3 protein, called by TCRdb with MiXCR from the RT-PCR reads. The sample has more than 850,000 distinct CDR3 sequences; more than 15% are singletons. This CDR3 contains 17 residues. Germline values: CDR1 SGHVS, CDR2 FNYEAQ. With 0 bases removed from V and 2 bases from J, the gap between germline ends came to 11 bases. The V call is TRBV7-6, the J call TRBJ2-6, with D possibly matching TRBD1 (5 bases). The TCR comes from a human donor who was either an allogeneic HSCT recipient or a stem cell or donor lymphocyte infusion donor (not recorded which). It is not recorded whose cells these are; they may come from a transplant donor. Sequenced: blood, either unsorted or a sorted T cell fraction (not recorded which). CDR3 in amino acids: CASSLAPRAPGANVLTF. The CDR3 DNA reads TGTGCCAGCAGCTTAGCGCCCAGGGCTCCTGGGGCCAACGTCCTGACTTTC.